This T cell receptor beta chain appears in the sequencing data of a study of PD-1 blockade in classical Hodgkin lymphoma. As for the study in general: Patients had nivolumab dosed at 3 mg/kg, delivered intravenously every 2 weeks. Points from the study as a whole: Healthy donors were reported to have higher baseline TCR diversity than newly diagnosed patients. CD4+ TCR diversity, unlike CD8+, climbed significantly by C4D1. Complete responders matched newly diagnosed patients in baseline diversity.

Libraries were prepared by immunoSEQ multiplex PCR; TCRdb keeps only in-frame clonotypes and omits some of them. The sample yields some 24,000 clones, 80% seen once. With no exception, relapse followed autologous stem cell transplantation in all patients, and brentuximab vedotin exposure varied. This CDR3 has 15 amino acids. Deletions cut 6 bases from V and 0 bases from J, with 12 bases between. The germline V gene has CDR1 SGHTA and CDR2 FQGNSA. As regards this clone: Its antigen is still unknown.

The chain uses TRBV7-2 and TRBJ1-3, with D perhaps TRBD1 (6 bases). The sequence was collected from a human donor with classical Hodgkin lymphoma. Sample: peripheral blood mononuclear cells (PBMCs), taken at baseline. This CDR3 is CASSPTGHSGNTIYF. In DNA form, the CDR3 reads TGTGCCAGCAGTCCCACAGGGCACTCTGGAAACACCATATATTTT.